The present T cell receptor (beta chain) was sequenced within a study of human CD4 T cells and Enterobacteriaceae (dated by TCRdb to about 2020). What the study reported, not specific to this receptor: Ex vivo, broadly cross-reactive clonotypes appeared more expanded than specific ones, with about 55% of the 19 and 21 of 34 in the top 5%. The reactivity of ex vivo clonotypes was inferred solely by matching the nucleotide sequences of those clonotypes to CFSE-low cultures from the same donors.

Memory CD4+ T cells, defined as all CD4+ cells other than CD45RA+CCR7+CD95- naive cells, were FACS-sorted on a FACSAria III to a purity of over 95%. Healthy donor blood was obtained from blood donation centers in Switzerland. Total CD4+ T cells and monocytes were enriched by positive selection with CD4 and CD14 magnetic microbeads. Before sorting, CD8+, CD14+, CD16+, CD56+, CD19+ and CD25-bright cells were excluded. To assess in vivo expansion of bacteria-reactive clonotypes, total memory CD4+ T cells from a couple of blood donors were sequenced directly ex vivo. Ficoll-Paque Plus was used to isolate peripheral blood mononuclear cells from donor blood. As regards this clone: Its antigen has not been determined. Per-nucleotide qualities are absent, and no much larger clonotype sits a single base away.

For this chain, trimming is 3 bases at the V end and 5 bases at the J end, and the number of junction bases without a gene match is 5. CDR1 and CDR2 are read off the germline V gene (reference sequence) as LNHDA and SQIVND. From the cysteine through the phenylalanine, the CDR3 covers 15 amino acids. The only DNA kept is the CDR3, 45 bases in frame from the first base. Ex vivo total memory CD4+ samples were sequenced at deep level, with detection sensitivity of one cell in 200,000. Genomic DNA was extracted from cell pellets with the QIAamp DNA Micro Kit, and its quantity and purity were checked by spectrophotometry. The immunoSEQ multiplex PCR assay was used to amplify the TCR Vbeta CDR3 regions. Sequencing of amplicons was performed on the Illumina HiSeq platform. Each retrieved sequence was 87 nucleotides long and included the CDR3 region. The study's own analysis went as follows. Each unique productive TCR Vbeta nucleotide sequence counted as a clonotype and was quantified by productive template frequency from ImmunoSEQ Analyzer V3.0. Expanded clonotypes were defined using a threshold set at the top 5th percentile of each repertoire ranked by frequency. Repertoire overlap was calculated as Chao-Jaccard with the R package fossil and was visualized by nonmetric multidimensional scaling with the R package MASS. This is the immuneACCESS table as TCRdb keeps it, with only in-frame sequences that have V and J called. A part of the clones is gone; compared with another copy, unresolved V genes explain less than half, and the rest is unexplained. Clone size and the V and J calls come from that table; the DNA yielded D and trimming. Within this sample are roughly 30,000 clones, with about 80% of them counted one time only. Around 1.5% of the sample is taken by the ten largest.

This sequence was found in a human donor in good health. The chain employs TRBV19 and TRBJ2-1, and TRBD2 aligns with 9 junction nucleotides. The sample taken for sequencing was memory CD4+ T cells from blood. In light of the paper, this sample's cell subset or site label describes: total memory CD4 T cells sorted directly ex vivo, unstimulated. The CDR3 reads CASSIVAGANNEQFF. The DNA is as follows: TGTGCCAGTAGTATTGTAGCGGGAGCGAACAATGAGCAGTTCTTC. Beyond the CDR3, the reference TRBV19 and TRBJ2-1 genes provide the residues; the full variable domain reads: DGGITQSPKYLFRKEGQNVTLSCEQNLNHDAMYWYRQDPGQGLRLIYYSQIVNDFQKGDIAEGYSVSREKKESFPLTVTSAQKNPTAFYLCASSIVAGANNEQFFGPGTRLTVL.